This T cell receptor (beta chain) was observed in a study of T cell clusters in autoimmune cytopenias. Study in general: A median of approximately 47,000 TRB reads per sample yielded a median roughly 2,300 distinct clonotypes.

This CDR3 has 13 amino acids. Germline values: CDR1 DFQATT, CDR2 SNEGSKA (reference sequence). Multiplex touch-down PCR amplified TRB using TRB-A and TRB-B pools in one tube. TCRdb re-called the multiplex PCR reads; one entry per CDR3 protein, DNA not given. The specimen's table records about 2,900 distinct CDR3 sequences. Roughly 38,000 genome equivalents of blood DNA were amplified for TRB. In terms of frequency, this clonotype is medium-sized. The sequence was obtained from a human donor with an autoimmune cytopenia or autoimmune hepatitis (not recorded which). The chain has TRBV20-1 and TRBJ1-4; with no DNA, the TCRdb D assignment of TRBD1 cannot be verified. Sequencing used peripheral blood. This chain's CDR3 is CSATTTGNEKLFF.